This T cell receptor (beta chain) was retrieved from a study of T-cell reconstitution after alpha-beta-depleted transplantation in children. Germline V gene sequence: CDR1 SGHTA, CDR2 FQGNSA. The CDR3 runs 14 residues. Between the trimmed V and J ends, which lost 5 bases and 7 bases, there was a span of 18 bases. Study results and limitations: One year after transplant, T-cell counts and diversity came mostly from newly produced T cells. Roughly two months post-transplant, alpha-beta T cells reportedly originated from several hundred graft clones that had expanded.

Preparation of the TCRbeta library involved a method that used unique molecular identifiers. TCRdb analysed the PCR reads with MiXCR anew, one entry per CDR3 protein. In the table there are 150,000 to 200,000 distinct CDR3 sequences, 11% of which are singletons. The table lists this clonotype with many counts. As yet, its antigen is unknown. The sample here was PBMCs, taken before TCRalphabeta/CD19-depleted stem cell transplant. This sequence originates from a boy aged 2-9 years with acute myeloid leukemia, due to receive a stem cell transplant. The rearrangement joins TRBV7-2 to TRBJ2-7; tentative D call: TRBD1 (6 bases). CDR3 bases: TGTGCCAGCAGCCCTACCCCAGGGACATATGAGCAGTACTTC. Translated: CASSPTPGTYEQYF.